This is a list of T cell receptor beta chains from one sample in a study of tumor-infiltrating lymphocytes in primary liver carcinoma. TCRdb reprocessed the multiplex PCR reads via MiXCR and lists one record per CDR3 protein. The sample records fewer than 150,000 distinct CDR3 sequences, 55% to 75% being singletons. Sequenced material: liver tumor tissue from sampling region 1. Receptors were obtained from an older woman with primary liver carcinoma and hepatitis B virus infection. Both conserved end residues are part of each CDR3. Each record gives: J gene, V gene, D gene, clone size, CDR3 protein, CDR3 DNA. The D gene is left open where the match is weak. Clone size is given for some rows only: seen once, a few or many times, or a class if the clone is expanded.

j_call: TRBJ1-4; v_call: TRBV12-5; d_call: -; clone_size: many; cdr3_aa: CASGFETGNEKLFF; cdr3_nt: TGTGCTAGTGGTTTCGAAACAGGGAATGAAAAACTGTTTTTT
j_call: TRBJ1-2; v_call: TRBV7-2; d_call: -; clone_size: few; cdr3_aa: CASSARGANYGYTF; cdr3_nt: TGTGCCAGCAGCGCCAGGGGCGCTAACTATGGCTACACCTTC
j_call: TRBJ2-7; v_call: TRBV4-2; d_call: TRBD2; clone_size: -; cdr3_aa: CASSPSVGGRKPASIHEQYF; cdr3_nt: TGTGCCAGCAGCCCCTCGGTCGGCGGGAGGAAACCGGCTTCCATCCATGAGCAGTACTTC
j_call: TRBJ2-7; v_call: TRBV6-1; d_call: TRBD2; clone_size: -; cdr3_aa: CASSSGSGGRYNEQYF; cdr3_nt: TGTGCCAGCAGTTCCGGGTCGGGGGGACGGTACAATGAGCAGTACTTC
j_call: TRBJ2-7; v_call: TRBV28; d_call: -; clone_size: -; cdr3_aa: CVGSSGYEQYF; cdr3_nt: TGTGTCGGCAGTTCAGGATACGAGCAGTACTTC
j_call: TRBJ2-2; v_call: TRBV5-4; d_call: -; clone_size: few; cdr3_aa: CASSRRTPLTNTGELFF; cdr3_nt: TGTGCCAGCAGCCGTAGGACTCCCTTAACGAACACCGGGGAGCTGTTTTTT
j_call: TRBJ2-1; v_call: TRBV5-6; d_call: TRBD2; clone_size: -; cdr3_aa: CASSRGLAGLSNEQFF; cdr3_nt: TGTGCCAGCAGCAGGGGACTAGCGGGGCTATCTAATGAGCAGTTCTTC
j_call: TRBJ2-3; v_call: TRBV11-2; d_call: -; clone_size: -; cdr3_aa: CTSSLEDTQYF; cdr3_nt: TGTACTAGCAGCTTGGAAGATACGCAGTATTTT
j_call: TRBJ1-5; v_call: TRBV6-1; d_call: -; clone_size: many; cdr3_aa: CASSARPASNQPQHF; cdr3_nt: TGTGCCAGCAGTGCTCGCCCTGCTAGCAATCAGCCCCAGCATTTT
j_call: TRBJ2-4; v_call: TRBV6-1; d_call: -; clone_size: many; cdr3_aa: CASSDPMGAKNIQYF; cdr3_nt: TGTGCCAGCAGTGACCCCATGGGGGCCAAAAACATTCAGTACTTC
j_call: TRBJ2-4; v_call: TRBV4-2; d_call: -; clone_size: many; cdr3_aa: CASSQVVDKNIQYF; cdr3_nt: TGTGCCAGCAGCCAAGTAGTGGACAAAAACATTCAGTACTTC
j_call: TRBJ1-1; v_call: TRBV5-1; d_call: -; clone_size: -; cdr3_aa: CASILGEADTEAFF; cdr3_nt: TGCGCCAGCATCTTGGGGGAGGCCGACACTGAAGCTTTCTTT
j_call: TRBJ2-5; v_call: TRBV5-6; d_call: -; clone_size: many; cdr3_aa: CASSIRGANQETQYF; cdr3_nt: TGTGCCAGCAGCATCAGGGGGGCAAACCAAGAGACCCAGTACTTC
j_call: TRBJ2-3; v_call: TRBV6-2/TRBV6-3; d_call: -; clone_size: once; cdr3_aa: CASRHDDGPDTQYF; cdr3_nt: TGTGCCAGCAGGCACGATGACGGACCAGATACGCAGTATTTT
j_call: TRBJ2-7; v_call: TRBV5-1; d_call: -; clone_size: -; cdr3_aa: CASNLTNRVGGNEQYF; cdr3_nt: TGCGCCAGCAACTTGACCAACAGGGTAGGGGGAAACGAGCAGTACTTC
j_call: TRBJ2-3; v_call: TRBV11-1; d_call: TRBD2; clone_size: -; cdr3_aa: CASSLRQRAGESYF; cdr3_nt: TGTGCCAGCAGCTTAAGACAACGTGCGGGAGAGTCTTATTTT
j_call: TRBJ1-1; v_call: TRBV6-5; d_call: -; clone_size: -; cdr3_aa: CANNPGVNTEAFF; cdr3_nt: TGTGCCAACAACCCGGGGGTTAACACTGAAGCTTTCTTT
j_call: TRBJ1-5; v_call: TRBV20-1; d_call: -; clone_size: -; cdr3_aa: CSARDMQGAHQPQHF; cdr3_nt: TGCAGTGCTAGAGATATGCAGGGAGCTCATCAGCCCCAGCATTTT
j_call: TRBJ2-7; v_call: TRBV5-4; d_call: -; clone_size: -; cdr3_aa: CASSLGSAGSAYEQYF; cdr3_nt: TGTGCCAGCAGCTTGGGATCGGCGGGATCTGCCTACGAGCAGTACTTC
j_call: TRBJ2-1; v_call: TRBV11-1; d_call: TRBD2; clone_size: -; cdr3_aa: CVSSFPKTSGNSLEQFF; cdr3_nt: TGTGTCAGCAGCTTCCCCAAGACTAGCGGGAATTCTTTGGAGCAGTTCTTC
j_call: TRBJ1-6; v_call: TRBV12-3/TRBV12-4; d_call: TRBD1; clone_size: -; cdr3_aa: CASSLTGGGSPLNF; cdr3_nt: TGTGCCAGCAGCCTTACAGGGGGAGGTTCACCCCTCAACTTT
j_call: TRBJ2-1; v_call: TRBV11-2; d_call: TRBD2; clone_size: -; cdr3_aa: CTSSSLRSGRVSYNEQFF; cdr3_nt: TGTACCAGCAGCTCTCTGCGTAGCGGGAGGGTGTCCTACAATGAGCAGTTCTTT
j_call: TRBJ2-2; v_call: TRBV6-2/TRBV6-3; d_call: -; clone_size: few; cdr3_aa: CATGRAANTGGLFF; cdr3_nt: TGTGCCACAGGGCGGGCAGCGAACACCGGGGGGCTGTTTTTT
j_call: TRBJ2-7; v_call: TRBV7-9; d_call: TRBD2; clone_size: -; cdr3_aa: CASSTSGRSSYEQYF; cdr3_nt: TGTGCCAGCTCCACAAGCGGGAGAAGCTCCTACGAGCAGTACTTC
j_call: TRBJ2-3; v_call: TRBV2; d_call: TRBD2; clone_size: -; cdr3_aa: CASSLTSGTSTDTQYF; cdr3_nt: TGTGCCAGCAGCCTGACTAGCGGGACGAGCACAGATACGCAGTATTTT
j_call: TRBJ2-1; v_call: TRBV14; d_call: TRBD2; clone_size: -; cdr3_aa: CASSKPGLVGYNEQFF; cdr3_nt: TGTGCCAGCAGCAAACCGGGACTAGTAGGGTACAATGAGCAGTTCTTC
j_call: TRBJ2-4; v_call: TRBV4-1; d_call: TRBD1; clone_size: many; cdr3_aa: CASSQDRDRSKNIQYF; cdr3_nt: TGCGCCAGCAGCCAAGATAGGGACAGGTCCAAAAACATTCAGTACTTC
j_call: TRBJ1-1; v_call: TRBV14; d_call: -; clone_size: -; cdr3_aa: CASSLQRNTDAFF; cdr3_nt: TGTGCCAGCAGCCTACAGAGGAACACTGACGCTTTCTTT
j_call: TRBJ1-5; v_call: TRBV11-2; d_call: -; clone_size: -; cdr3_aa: CGSSSTGHQPQHF; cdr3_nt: TGTGGTAGCAGCTCAACAGGGCATCAGCCCCAGCATTTT